This T cell receptor beta chain appears in the sequencing data of a study of blood T cell repertoires in COVID-19. V shed 8 bases and J shed 6 bases, with 17 bases lying between them. The CDR3 extends over 14 amino acids. Per the germline V gene, CDR1 is MNHEY and CDR2 is SVGAGI. Profiled with immunoSEQ multiplex PCR; TCRdb holds only in-frame clones, not every one. The sample holds 150,000 to 200,000 clones, around four fifths seen once. This TCR derives from a woman in her seventies who had recovered from COVID-19. The sample consisted of peripheral blood. The genes are TRBV6-5 and TRBJ2-1; D is possibly TRBD2 (6 bases). The CDR3 protein is CASRRGYLPNEQFF. CDR3 sequence (DNA): TGTGCCAGCCGGAGGGGCTACCTCCCCAATGAGCAGTTCTTC.